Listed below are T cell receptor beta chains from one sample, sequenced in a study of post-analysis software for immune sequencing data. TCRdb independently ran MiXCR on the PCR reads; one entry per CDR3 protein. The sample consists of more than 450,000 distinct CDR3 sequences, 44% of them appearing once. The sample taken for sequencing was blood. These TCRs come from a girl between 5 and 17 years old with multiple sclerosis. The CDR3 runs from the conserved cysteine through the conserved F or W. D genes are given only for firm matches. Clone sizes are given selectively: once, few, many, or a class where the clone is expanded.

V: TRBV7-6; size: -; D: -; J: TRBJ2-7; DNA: TGTGCCAGCAGCAATAATCTAGACAGGCGAGAGGACGAGCAGTACTTC; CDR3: CASSNNLDRREDEQYF
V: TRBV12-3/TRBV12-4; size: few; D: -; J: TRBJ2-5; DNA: TGTGCCAGCAGACCCGGACGGCGGTGGGAGACCCAGTACTTC; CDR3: CASRPGRRWETQYF
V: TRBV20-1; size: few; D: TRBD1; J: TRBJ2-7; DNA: TGCAGTGCTACGACAGGGGGCAAATACGAGCAGTACTTC; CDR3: CSATTGGKYEQYF
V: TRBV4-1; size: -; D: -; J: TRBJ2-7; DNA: TGCGCCAGCAGCCAAGTCGGCTTTACCTCAGCCGAGCAGTACTTC; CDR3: CASSQVGFTSAEQYF
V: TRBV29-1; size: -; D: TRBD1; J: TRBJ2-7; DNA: TGCAGCGCCACCGGGACAGGGGGCTACGAGCAGTACTTC; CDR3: CSATGTGGYEQYF
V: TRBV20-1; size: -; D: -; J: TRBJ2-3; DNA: TGCAGTGCTAGGAACCAGGAGGGCACAGATACGCAGTATTTT; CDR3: CSARNQEGTDTQYF
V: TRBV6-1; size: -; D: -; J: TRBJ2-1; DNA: TGTGCCGGCCTTATCGACAGGTTATACAATGAGCAGTTCTTC; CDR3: CAGLIDRLYNEQFF
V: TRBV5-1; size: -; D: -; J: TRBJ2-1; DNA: TGCGCCAGCAGCTGGGCGGGCCGGACTTACAATGAGCAGTTCTTC; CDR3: CASSWAGRTYNEQFF
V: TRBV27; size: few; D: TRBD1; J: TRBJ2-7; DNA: TGTGCCAGCAGTCTGGGACAGGGGGCCGTCGAGCAGTACTTC; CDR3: CASSLGQGAVEQYF
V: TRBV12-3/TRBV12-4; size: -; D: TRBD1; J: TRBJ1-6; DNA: TGTGCCAGCAGGTCGACAGGGGTTAATTCACCCCTCCACTTT; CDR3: CASRSTGVNSPLHF
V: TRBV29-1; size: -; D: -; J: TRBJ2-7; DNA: TGCAGCGTTGAAGATGCCCAGGGGGGACGGGGCGACGAGCAGTACTTC; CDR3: CSVEDAQGGRGDEQYF
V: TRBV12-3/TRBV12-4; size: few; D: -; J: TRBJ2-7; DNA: TGTGCCAGCACTGGGACGGGAGACGAGCAGTACTTC; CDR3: CASTGTGDEQYF
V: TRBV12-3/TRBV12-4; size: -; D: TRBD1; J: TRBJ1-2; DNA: TGTGCCAGCAGTTTAGCGGGACAGTTGGGCTACACCTTC; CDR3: CASSLAGQLGYTF
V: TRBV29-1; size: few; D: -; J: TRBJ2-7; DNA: TGCAGCGTCGGGCGGGACAGCCCCTACGAGCAGTACTTC; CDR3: CSVGRDSPYEQYF
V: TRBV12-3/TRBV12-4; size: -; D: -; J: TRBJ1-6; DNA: TGTGCCAGCAGCCCCCGGGCCTATAATTCACCCCTCCACTTT; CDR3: CASSPRAYNSPLHF
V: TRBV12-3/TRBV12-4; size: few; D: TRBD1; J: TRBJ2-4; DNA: TGTGCCAGCAGCCCGGGACAGGGGTCAGGATTAAACATTCAGTACTTC; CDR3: CASSPGQGSGLNIQYF
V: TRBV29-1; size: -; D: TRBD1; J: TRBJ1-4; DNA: TGCAGCGCGTTAAGACAGGGTGTGGATGAAAAACTGTTTTTT; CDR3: CSALRQGVDEKLFF
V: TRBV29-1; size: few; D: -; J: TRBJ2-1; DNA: TGCAGCGTTGAATCCGGCTTTGGAAATGAGCAGTTCTTC; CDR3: CSVESGFGNEQFF
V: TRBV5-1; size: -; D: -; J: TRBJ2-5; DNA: TGCGCCAGCAGCTTGATGGGGTTCTGGAATGAGCAGTACTTC; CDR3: CASSLMGFWNEQYF
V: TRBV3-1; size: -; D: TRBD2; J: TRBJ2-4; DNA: TGTGCCAGCAGCCAGTTACTAGCGGGAAGAAACATTCAGTACTTC; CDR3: CASSQLLAGRNIQYF
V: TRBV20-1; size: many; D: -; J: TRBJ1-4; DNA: TGCAGTGCTAGAGGACAGGAGGGTGAAAAACTGTTTTTT; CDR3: CSARGQEGEKLFF
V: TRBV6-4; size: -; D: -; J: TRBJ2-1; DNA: TGTGCCAGCTACCCAAGTTTTACAGCTTCCTACAATGAGCAGTTCTTC; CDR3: CASYPSFTASYNEQFF
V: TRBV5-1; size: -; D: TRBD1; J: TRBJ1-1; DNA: TGCGCCAGCAGCTTGTTCCAGGGGGCGATTTACACTGAAGCTTTCTTT; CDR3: CASSLFQGAIYTEAFF
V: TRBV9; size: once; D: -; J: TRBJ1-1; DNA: TGTGCCAGCAGCGTAGGGGGCTTGAGCACTGAAGCTTTCTTT; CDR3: CASSVGGLSTEAFF
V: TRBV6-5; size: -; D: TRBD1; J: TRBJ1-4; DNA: TGTGCCAGCAGTGACAGGGTATATGAAAAACTGTTTTTT; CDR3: CASSDRVYEKLFF
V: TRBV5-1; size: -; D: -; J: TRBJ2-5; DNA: TGCGCCAGCAGCTTCGTAATCGGTGAGACCCAGTACTTC; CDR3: CASSFVIGETQYF
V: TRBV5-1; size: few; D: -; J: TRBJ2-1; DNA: TGCGCCAGCTCGGCTAGCGTCAGCTCCTACAATGAGCAGTTCTTC; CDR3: CASSASVSSYNEQFF
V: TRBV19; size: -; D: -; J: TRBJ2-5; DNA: TGTGCCAGTAGTATAGTAACTAGTAGGGCCGCAGCGGAAGAGACCCAGTACTTC; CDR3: CASSIVTSRAAAEETQYF
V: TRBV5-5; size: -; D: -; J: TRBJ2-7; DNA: TGTGCCAGCAGCTCCTCGGTCTCATCCTCCTACGAGCAGTACTTC; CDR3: CASSSSVSSSYEQYF
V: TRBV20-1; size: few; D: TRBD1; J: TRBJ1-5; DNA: TGCAGTGCTAGGAACAGGGGCGATCAGCCCCAGCATTTT; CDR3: CSARNRGDQPQHF
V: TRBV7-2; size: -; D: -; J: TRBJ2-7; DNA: TGTGCCAGCAGCTTAGGACTCTCCGTCGGGCAGTACTTC; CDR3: CASSLGLSVGQYF
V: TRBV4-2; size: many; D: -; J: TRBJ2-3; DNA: TGTGCCAGCAGCCAAGGTCAGCCCGCAGATACGCAGTATTTT; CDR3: CASSQGQPADTQYF
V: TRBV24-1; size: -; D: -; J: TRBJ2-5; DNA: TGTGCCACCGCAGATATCTTAGAGACCCAGTACTTC; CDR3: CATADILETQYF
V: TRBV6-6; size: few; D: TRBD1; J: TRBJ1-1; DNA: TGTGCCAGCAGTTACCCCGGACAGGGGGCGGCGAGCGAAGCTTTCTTT; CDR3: CASSYPGQGAASEAFF
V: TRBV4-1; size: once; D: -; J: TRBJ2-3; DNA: TGCGCCAGCAGCGAGCAGAGCAGGGGCCCCTCCACAGATACGCAGTATTTT; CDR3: CASSEQSRGPSTDTQYF
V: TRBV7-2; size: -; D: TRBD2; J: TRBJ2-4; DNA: TGTGCCAGCAGCTTAAAAGCTAGCGGGGGGGCTAGAAACATTCAGTACTTC; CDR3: CASSLKASGGARNIQYF
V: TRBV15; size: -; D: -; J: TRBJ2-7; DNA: TGTGCCACCAGCAGAGATACGGCCACCTACGAGCAGTACTTC; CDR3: CATSRDTATYEQYF
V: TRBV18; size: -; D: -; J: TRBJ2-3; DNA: TGTGCCAGCTCACCACCGCTCGGCGGGATGCTCAAGAATACGCAGTATTTT; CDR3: CASSPPLGGMLKNTQYF
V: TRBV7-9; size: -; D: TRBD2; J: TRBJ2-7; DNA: TGTGCCAGCAGCCATCAGGGCCGGGAGGCCTCCTACGAGCAGTACTTC; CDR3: CASSHQGREASYEQYF